This is a list of T cell receptor beta chains from one sample in a study of post-analysis software for immune sequencing data. TCRdb analysed the PCR reads with MiXCR anew, one entry per CDR3 protein. The sample shows about 800,000 distinct CDR3 sequences, less than 35% of them seen only once. What was sequenced was blood. These receptors were obtained from a girl aged 5-17 years with multiple sclerosis. Each CDR3 is given with its conserved first and last residue. The D gene is left open where the match is weak. Not all rows give a size; the values are once, few, many and, for expanded clones, a class.

NA	TRBV4-3	TRBJ1-2	NA	CASSQGGTPGEGYTF	TGCGCCAGCAGCCAAGGAGGCACCCCAGGGGAAGGCTACACCTTC
NA	TRBV2	TRBJ1-1	NA	CASGQGNTEAFF	TGTGCCAGCGGTCAGGGGAACACTGAAGCTTTCTTT
few	TRBV5-1	TRBJ2-7	TRBD2	CASRVAGDEQYF	TGCGCCAGCAGGGTAGCGGGAGACGAGCAGTACTTC
few	TRBV7-9	TRBJ1-1	NA	CASSNTAGGLVTEAFF	TGTGCCAGCAGTAATACCGCGGGGGGGCTGGTCACTGAAGCTTTCTTT
NA	TRBV2	TRBJ2-5	TRBD2	CASRPPGLAGRETQYF	TGTGCCAGCAGACCGCCGGGACTAGCGGGGCGAGAGACCCAGTACTTC
NA	TRBV10-3	TRBJ2-1	TRBD1	CATRAGTGENEQFF	TGTGCCACCAGGGCCGGGACAGGGGAAAATGAGCAGTTCTTC
NA	TRBV20-1	TRBJ1-1	TRBD1	CSAIQGLWTEAFF	TGCAGTGCTATACAGGGGTTGTGGACTGAAGCTTTCTTT
NA	TRBV7-2	TRBJ2-5	NA	CASSLGGQGNFETQYF	TGTGCCAGCAGCTTAGGAGGGCAGGGGAATTTTGAGACCCAGTACTTC
few	TRBV20-1	TRBJ2-1	TRBD2	CALAGGVNEQFF	TGCGCTCTAGCGGGAGGAGTTAATGAGCAGTTCTTC
few	TRBV12-3/TRBV12-4	TRBJ1-5	NA	CASSFGGGDGNQPQHF	TGTGCCAGCAGTTTTGGAGGGGGAGATGGCAATCAGCCCCAGCATTTT
NA	TRBV7-2	TRBJ2-1	TRBD2	CASSLVASGDNEQFF	TGTGCCAGCAGCTTAGTGGCTAGCGGGGACAATGAGCAGTTCTTC
NA	TRBV29-1	TRBJ2-2	TRBD2	CSVSTSGTNTGELFF	TGCAGCGTCTCGACTAGCGGGACTAACACCGGGGAGCTGTTTTTT
few	TRBV12-3/TRBV12-4	TRBJ1-5	NA	CASSFAVRYQPQHF	TGTGCCAGCAGTTTTGCCGTCAGATATCAGCCCCAGCATTTT
many	TRBV6-2/TRBV6-3	TRBJ2-3	TRBD2	CASSLGLAGVVGDTQYF	TGTGCCAGCAGTTTGGGACTAGCGGGAGTAGTAGGAGATACGCAGTATTTT
NA	TRBV14	TRBJ1-2	NA	CASSQEGGHGGYTF	TGTGCCAGCAGCCAAGAGGGGGGACACGGAGGCTACACCTTC
NA	TRBV19	TRBJ1-1	NA	CASSIRTSADTEAFF	TGTGCCAGTAGTATCAGAACATCGGCCGACACTGAAGCTTTCTTT
few	TRBV5-1	TRBJ2-7	NA	CASSLDGTATMGVQYF	TGCGCCAGCAGCTTGGATGGGACGGCGACAATGGGCGTGCAGTACTTC
once	TRBV5-1	TRBJ1-6	TRBD1	CASSLEDRGNSPLHF	TGCGCCAGCAGCTTGGAGGACAGGGGAAATTCACCCCTCCACTTT
NA	TRBV20-1	TRBJ2-7	TRBD2	CSASLGSTSAGYEQYF	TGCAGTGCTAGCTTGGGTTCTACTAGCGCCGGCTACGAGCAGTACTTC
NA	TRBV20-1	TRBJ2-7	TRBD2	CSARYDLRGRALYNEQYF	TGCAGTGCTAGATATGATTTACGCGGGAGGGCCCTCTACAATGAGCAGTACTTC
few	TRBV29-1	TRBJ1-2	NA	CSVDTLERSNYGYTF	TGCAGCGTTGATACATTAGAGCGTTCGAACTATGGCTACACCTTC
few	TRBV6-2/TRBV6-3	TRBJ1-2	TRBD1	CASKRTGEGYGYTF	TGTGCCAGCAAAAGGACAGGGGAGGGCTATGGCTACACCTTC
NA	TRBV20-1	TRBJ2-7	NA	CSARVGEYEQYF	TGCAGTGCTAGAGTGGGAGAGTACGAGCAGTACTTC
NA	TRBV7-2	TRBJ2-3	TRBD2	CASSSTSGSFGTQYF	TGTGCCAGCAGCTCAACTAGCGGGAGTTTTGGTACGCAGTATTTT
many	TRBV29-1	TRBJ1-5	NA	CSVGTDQPQHF	TGCAGCGTCGGGACCGATCAGCCCCAGCATTTT
few	TRBV29-1	TRBJ2-7	TRBD2	CSVERTSRSGEQYF	TGCAGTGTTGAACGGACTAGCCGTTCGGGGGAGCAGTACTTC
NA	TRBV18	TRBJ2-7	TRBD1	CASRGTAYEQYF	TGTGCCAGCCGAGGGACAGCTTACGAGCAGTACTTC
NA	TRBV6-5	TRBJ1-2	TRBD1	CASSPGQTYGYTF	TGTGCCAGCAGTCCGGGACAGACCTATGGCTACACCTTC